This T cell receptor (beta chain) was captured by sequencing in a study of cytomegalovirus exposure and HLA in healthy donors. Use of 60 Vbeta and 13 Jbeta primers characterized the PCR. The authors' processing: In a later analysis, of around 80 million unique beta chains, some 10 million appeared in at least two donors. Clones were sequenced by immunoSEQ multiplex PCR, and TCRdb holds only the in-frame ones, with some missing. D and trimming come from the DNA, and the V and J calls and clone size come from that table. The sample includes 160,000 or so clones, 80% to 90% seen only once; the top ten take approximately 7%. The V end lost 6 bases, the J end lost 3 bases, and 5 bases lay between the germline ends. The germline gives CDR1 ENHRY, CDR2 SYGVKD. The CDR3 runs 11 residues.

The chain carries TRBV10-3 and TRBJ1-1, with unresolved D. The source material was PBMCs. The TCR sequence derives from a woman aged 25 to 39 in good health and CMV-seropositive. The CDR3 loop is CAIRADTEAFF. The CDR3 nucleotides read TGTGCCATCAGGGCCGACACTGAAGCTTTCTTT.